This T cell receptor beta chain was found in a study of cytomegalovirus exposure and HLA in healthy donors. The PCR employed 60 Vbeta primers together with 13 Jbeta primers. Here immunoSEQ multiplex PCR was the method, and the copy in TCRdb shows in-frame clones only, minus some. The sample shows roughly 140,000 clones, roughly 83% of them seen only once. Germline trimming cut 4 bases from V and 9 bases from J; bases unmatched to any gene: 13. CDR1 is MNHNS and CDR2 is SASEGT in the germline V gene. The CDR3 consists of 16 residues. This receptor was obtained from a human donor in good health. The sequenced sample was PBMCs. The gene calls are TRBV6-1 and TRBJ2-1; 9 bases fit TRBD2. The CDR3 DNA sequence: TGTGCCAGCAGTGGAGTAGCGGGAGTAGGAACGGGTGAGCAGTTCTTC. It codes for CASSGVAGVGTGEQFF.